This TCR beta chain derives from a study of tumor-infiltrating lymphocytes in primary liver carcinoma. The input was 500 ng total RNA; TCR beta cDNA was made from it with a constant-region primer. Three nested multiplex PCR rounds, a slightly modified ARM-PCR method, built the TCR beta libraries. The first two PCR rounds used TRBV1-TRBV30 primers with a Cbeta primer, 10 cycles each. TCRdb itself ran the multiplex PCR reads through MiXCR, one entry per CDR3 protein. Of under 110,000 distinct CDR3 sequences listed, around two thirds are singletons. This clonotype occurred once. A much more abundant neighbour one base away suggests this may be a read error. Germline V CDR1 and CDR2: SGHVS, FQNEAQ. The CDR3 has 16 amino acids. Bulk tissue was left unsorted, and RNA and DNA were co-extracted from 20-30 mg of it.

The sequenced material came from liver tumor tissue from sampling region 2. The subset is: tumor region T2, inferior pole. The chain recombines TRBV7-8 with TRBJ1-1, with D possibly TRBD1 on 5 matching bases. The receptor was derived from a woman in her sixties with primary liver carcinoma and hepatitis B virus infection. The CDR3 is CACRLQGTSRGTEAFF. The CDR3 bases are TGTGCCTGCAGGCTCCAAGGGACCTCCCGTGGCACTGAAGCTTTCTTT.